In its sample, the clone carrying this T cell receptor (beta chain) was seen a few times. Its antigen is still unknown. Deletions cut 3 bases from V and 8 bases from J, with 16 bases between. This CDR3 is built from 14 residues. Treg sorting used a CD4+CD25+CD127-/low gate. General study findings and limits: Larger-cohort validation covered only one TCR beta V-J rearrangement. The TCR gene usage of tumor memory CD4+ T cells clustered together with blood and lymph node memory CD4+ cells and with lymph node naive CD4+ cells.

Constant-region reverse primers amplified full-length variable regions, followed by semi-nested Nested Universal Primer A PCR. TCRdb ran MiXCR on the 5' RACE reads and lists one entry per CDR3 protein. Of 52,000 or so distinct CDR3 sequences in the sample, less than 25% were seen once. Sequenced: tumor-infiltrating Tregs sorted from the breast tumor. The chain uses TRBV12-3 or TRBV12-4 and TRBJ1-2; possible D gene TRBD1, 6 bases. The TCR sequence derives from a female donor with breast cancer. The DNA for the CDR3 is TGTGCCAGCAGTTTCGGGTCGGGGGGGCTAGGCTACACCTTC. Its translation is CASSFGSGGLGYTF.